This T cell receptor (beta chain) was captured in a study of identical twins. One entry per CDR3 protein, called by TCRdb with MiXCR from the 5' RACE reads. The table lists about 1.7 million distinct CDR3 sequences, around 29% of them singletons. This clonotype showed up just a few times. What it recognizes is unknown. This CDR3 has 12 residues. Germline lookup yields CDR1 LGHDT and CDR2 YNNKEL (reference sequence). Deletions cut 1 base from V and 6 bases from J, with 6 bases between. Findings and caveats of the study: Out-of-frame TCR alpha sharing observed in monozygotic twins exceeded model estimates. Fewer insertions were carried by abundant cord blood beta clonotypes, but none was seen in memory repertoires.

Each donor (without exception) was a healthy Caucasian. This clonotype was sampled from a newborn girl in good health. Sequencing input: cord blood. The chain employs TRBV3-1 and TRBJ1-2; D is unclear. The CDR3 DNA is TGTGCCAGCAGCCAAGCCGGGCATGGCTACACCTTC. Translating gives CASSQAGHGYTF.